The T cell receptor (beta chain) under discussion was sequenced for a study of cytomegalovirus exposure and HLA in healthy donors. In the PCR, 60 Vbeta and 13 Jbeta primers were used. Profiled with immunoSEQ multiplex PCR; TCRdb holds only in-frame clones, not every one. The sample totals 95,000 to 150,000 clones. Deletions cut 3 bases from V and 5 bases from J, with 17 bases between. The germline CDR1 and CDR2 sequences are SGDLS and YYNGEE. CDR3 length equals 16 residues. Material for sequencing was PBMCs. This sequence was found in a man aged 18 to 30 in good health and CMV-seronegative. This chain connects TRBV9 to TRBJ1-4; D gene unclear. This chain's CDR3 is CASSADLYRGNEKLFF. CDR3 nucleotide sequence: TGTGCCAGCAGCGCCGACCTCTACCGCGGAAATGAAAAACTGTTTTTT.